This entry concerns a single TCR beta chain. The entry originates in a study of identical twins. Germline V CDR1 and CDR2: SGHRS, YFSETQ. V lost 4 bases, J lost 3 bases, and 14 bases stayed unmatched. The CDR3 spans 17 residues. With no exceptions, donors were healthy Caucasians. A universal primer binding site was introduced by template switching. The final cDNA contained unique molecular identifiers. TCRdb passed the 5' RACE reads through MiXCR, listing each CDR3 protein once. This table holds about 810,000 distinct CDR3 sequences, approximately 13% found once. These same records also appear under a second study, on yellow fever vaccine responses in identical twins.

Sequencing input: PBMCs. This TCR was recovered from a woman aged 18-30 years in good health. V gene TRBV5-1 combines with J gene TRBJ2-3; 7 nucleotides agree with TRBD1. The DNA of the CDR3 is TGCGCCAGCAGCACCATCGGACAGGACCCGATGACAGATACGCAGTATTTT. This sequence encodes CASSTIGQDPMTDTQYF.